Each of the 10 T cell receptor beta chains below was sequenced from the same sample in a study of response to subunit inactivated influenza vaccine. MiXCR, applied by TCRdb to the RT-PCR reads, yields one record per CDR3 protein. The data contain roughly 520,000 distinct CDR3 sequences, around 25% of them singletons. The specimen comprised CD4+ T cells sorted from PBMCs, sampled 5 to 6 days after vaccination. These receptors all come from a man over 45 who received an inactivated influenza vaccine.

The CDR3: CASSSPPPSGGAVEQFF. CDR3 in DNA: TGTGCCAGCAGCTCCCCACCACCTAGCGGGGGGGCCGTTGAGCAGTTCTTC. V and J are TRBV11-2 and TRBJ2-1, with TRBD2 matching 12 bases. Germline CDR1 is SGHAT and CDR2 is FQNNGV. The V and J ends lost 4 bases and 9 bases, in that order; junction bases with no gene match: 13. There are 17 residues in the CDR3.

V usage is TRBV20-1 and J usage is TRBJ2-3; 7 nucleotides line up with TRBD1. The V segment lost 6 bases and the J segment 4 bases; nucleotides outside the gene matches: 7. CDR1 and CDR2 (germline): DFQATT, SNEGSKA (reference sequence). The CDR3 spans 13 residues. The CDR3 region is CSAPSTGPDTQYF. In DNA form, the CDR3 reads TGCAGTGCACCGTCGACAGGGCCAGATACGCAGTATTTT.

The chain carries TRBV20-1 and TRBJ2-7; D is perhaps TRBD1 or TRBD2 (5 bases each). Germline V gene sequence: CDR1 DFQATT, CDR2 SNEGSKA (reference sequence). Trimming took 5 bases from V and 4 from J, leaving 18 bases between them. CDR3 length: 14 amino acids. CDR3 sequence (DNA): TGCAGTGCTTTAACCCGGGACGCTACGTACGAGCAGTACTTC. Translation: CSALTRDATYEQYF.

This clonotype was seen a few times. One end of the junction fails to match germline, which may point to a read error. This chain uses TRBV18 with TRBJ2-7; 8 nucleotides match TRBD1. This CDR3 comprises 17 residues. Per the germline V gene, CDR1 is KGHSH and CDR2 is LQKENI. The CDR3 nucleotides read TGTGCCAGCTCACCACCCACAACCGGGACAGGACCCTACAAGCAGTACTTC. It yields the protein CASSPPTTGTGPYKQYF.

Ten or more counts support this clonotype. This chain uses TRBV5-1 with TRBJ1-4; D unclear. The CDR3 spans 15 residues. Per germline, CDR1 SGHRS and CDR2 YFSETQ. V lost 1 base and J lost 4, with 11 bases in between. The CDR3 nucleotides read TGCGCCAGCAGCTTGTTTCGGCAGAATAATGAAAAACTGTTTTTT. It is translated as CASSLFRQNNEKLFF. Drawing the rest from reference TRBV5-1 and TRBJ1-4, the complete variable domain is KAGVTQTPRYLIKTRGQQVTLSCSPISGHRSVSWYQQTPGQGLQFLFEYFSETQRNKGNFPGRFSGRQFSNSRSEMNVSTLELGDSALYLCASSLFRQNNEKLFFGSGTQLSVL.

This chain connects TRBV20-1 to TRBJ2-7, with 7 bases lining up with TRBD1. Germline CDR1 DFQATT, CDR2 SNEGSKA (reference sequence). The V and J ends lost 5 bases and 4 bases, in that order; junction bases with no gene match: 8. The CDR3 is made up of 13 amino acids. The CDR3 sequence: CSAWGQIQYEQYF. CDR3 in DNA: TGCAGTGCTTGGGGACAGATACAATACGAGCAGTACTTC.

This chain joins TRBV12-3 or TRBV12-4 and TRBJ2-1; D not certain. The CDR3 consists of 10 residues. V lost 7 bases and J lost 8, with 6 bases in between. The CDR3 nucleotides are TGTGCCAGCAAGCCTGATGAGCAGTTCTTC. Amino acid sequence: CASKPDEQFF.

This clonotype was detected a few times. The V call is TRBV28, the J call TRBJ1-2, with 7 nucleotides matching TRBD1. The CDR3 extends over 12 amino acids. Germline V lookup: CDR1 MDHEN, CDR2 SYDVKM. V lost 10 bases and J lost 7; bases outside the gene matches: 9. The CDR3 sequence: CATGEGAGGYTF. The CDR3 nucleotides are TGTGCCACCGGGGAGGGGGCTGGTGGCTACACCTTC.

There are a few counts of this clonotype. The V call is TRBV12-3 or TRBV12-4, the J call TRBJ1-3; D is ambiguous. This CDR3 has 14 amino acids. V was clipped by 6 bases and J by 7 bases, with 16 bases between them. The DNA for the CDR3 is TGTGCCAGCAGCTTACTTTCATTAGGGAACACCATATATTTT. Translation gives CASSLLSLGNTIYF.

This clonotype has a count of ten or more. CDR3 amino acids: CASSLSETQYF. CDR3 DNA sequence: TGTGCCAGCAGTTTGTCGGAGACCCAGTACTTC. V usage is TRBV7-2 and J usage is TRBJ2-5; D is ambiguous. Germline assignment: CDR1 SGHTA and CDR2 FQGNSA. V gave up 6 bases and J gave up 5 bases, with 7 bases separating them. CDR3 size: 11 residues.